Listed below are T cell receptor beta chains from one sample, sequenced in a study of blood T cell repertoires in COVID-19. The method was immunoSEQ multiplex PCR; TCRdb's version includes in-frame clones alone and lacks a portion of them. The sample shows about 89,000 clones, about 78% of them seen only once. Sequenced: peripheral blood. The receptors were gathered from a woman older than 75 with acute or convalescent COVID-19. Both conserved end residues are part of each CDR3. D genes are given only for firm matches. Clone sizes are given selectively: once, few, many, or a class where the clone is expanded.

clone_size j_call v_call d_call cdr3_nt cdr3_aa
NA TRBJ1-2 TRBV5-1 TRBD1 TGCGCCAGCAGCTTGGGGGACAGGGGGTCCGGCTACACCTTC CASSLGDRGSGYTF
NA TRBJ2-1 TRBV28 NA TGTGCCAGCAGGGAGGGGGGGGTCACCTACAATGAGCAGTTCTTC CASREGGVTYNEQFF
few TRBJ1-1 TRBV18 NA TGTGCCAGCTCAGAGGCTGGGAACACTGAAGCTTTCTTT CASSEAGNTEAFF
NA TRBJ1-5 TRBV6-1 NA TGTGCCAGCAGTGAACAGGGAAGTCAGCCCCAGCATTTT CASSEQGSQPQHF
NA TRBJ2-2 TRBV5-6 NA TGTGCCAGCACATCGGGGTCGTGGAACACCGGGGAGCTGTTTTTT CASTSGSWNTGELFF
once TRBJ2-1 TRBV7-2 NA TGTGCCAGCAGCCCCTTTAGCGGACCGTTAAATGAGCAGTTCTTC CASSPFSGPLNEQFF
NA TRBJ1-1 TRBV6-5 NA TGTGCCAGCAGCCGGACAGAGGGTGAAGCTTTCTTT CASSRTEGEAFF
NA TRBJ1-2 TRBV5-5 TRBD1 TGTGCCAGCAGCCACCCCGGGACAGGGGCTTATGGCTACACCTTC CASSHPGTGAYGYTF
NA TRBJ2-1 TRBV7-9 TRBD2 TGTGCCAGCAGCCGGACTAGCGGGGGGGCCTGGTCCTACAATGAGCAGTTCTTC CASSRTSGGAWSYNEQFF
few TRBJ2-2 TRBV3-1/TRBV3-2 TRBD1 TGTGCCAGCAGCAAAGCATTTCAGGCAGGGGGCCGCTACACCGGGGAGCTGTTTTTT CASSKAFQAGGRYTGELFF
NA TRBJ2-3 TRBV9 NA TGTGCCAGCAGCGGAGCGGGTGGAGGCACAGATACGCAGTATTTT CASSGAGGGTDTQYF
many TRBJ1-1 TRBV18 NA TGTGCCAGCTCCCCCGGGTTGAACACTGAAGCTTTCTTT CASSPGLNTEAFF
NA TRBJ2-5 TRBV30 TRBD2 TGTGCCTGGAGTGGACTAGCCAAAGAGACCCAGTACTTC CAWSGLAKETQYF
NA TRBJ2-3 TRBV13 NA TGTGCCAGCAGCCCACCGGTGGGGCCGCAGTATTTT CASSPPVGPQYF
few TRBJ1-2 TRBV4-3 NA TGCGCCAGCAGCACCGTGCGGGGGGGGTATGGCTACACCTTC CASSTVRGGYGYTF
NA TRBJ2-3 TRBV5-1 TRBD1 TGCGCCAGCAGTGACAGGGCTTCAGATACGCAGTATTTT CASSDRASDTQYF
NA TRBJ1-2 TRBV9 TRBD1 TGTGCCAGCAGCGTAGATCGGGGGGACAGGATAAACTATGGCTACACCTTC CASSVDRGDRINYGYTF
NA TRBJ1-5 TRBV5-4 NA TGTGCCAGCAGCTTGCTAAATCAGCCCCAGCATTTT CASSLLNQPQHF
NA TRBJ1-1 TRBV10-2 NA TGCGCCAGCAGAACAGGCGTTAACACTGAAGCTTTCTTT CASRTGVNTEAFF
NA TRBJ1-2 TRBV5-4 TRBD1 TGTGCCAGCAGCTTCTCTAGGGACAGAAGGTTCTACACCTTC CASSFSRDRRFYTF
once TRBJ1-1 TRBV7-2 NA TGTGCCAGCAGCTTATATCAGGGTGGCACTGAAGCTTTCTTT CASSLYQGGTEAFF
NA TRBJ1-1 TRBV5-6 NA TGTGCCAGCAGTTCGGGGGGGTACACTGAAGCTTTCTTT CASSSGGYTEAFF
few TRBJ1-1 TRBV7-8 TRBD1 TGTGCCAGCAGCTTAAGGGGACAGAGCAACACTGAAGCTTTCTTT CASSLRGQSNTEAFF
NA TRBJ2-3 TRBV5-1 NA TGCGCCAGCAGCTTGGTTGGCACAGGCGCTTCCACAGATACGCAGTATTTT CASSLVGTGASTDTQYF
NA TRBJ1-5 TRBV5-6 TRBD1 TGTGCCAGCAGCTTGCGGGACAGGGGTGATCAGCCCCAGCATTTT CASSLRDRGDQPQHF
NA TRBJ2-5 TRBV5-1 NA TGCGCCAGCAGCTTTAATTGGGGGCCGGGAGAGACCCAGTACTTC CASSFNWGPGETQYF
NA TRBJ1-1 TRBV21-1 NA TGTGCCAGCAGCATTAAGGAGGGGAACACTGAAGCTTTCTTT CASSIKEGNTEAFF
NA TRBJ1-1 TRBV9 NA TGTGCCAGCAGCGCTGATATGGGGGGGTGGCGCACTGAAGCTTTCTTT CASSADMGGWRTEAFF
few TRBJ2-5 TRBV18 NA TGTGCCAGCTCACCGGACTACCAAGAGACCCAGTACTTC CASSPDYQETQYF
NA TRBJ1-2 TRBV4-2 TRBD1 TGTGCCAGCAGCCAGGGACAGGCGGGATTCTATGGCTACACCTTC CASSQGQAGFYGYTF
NA TRBJ1-2 TRBV7-9 NA TGTGCCAGCAGCCCGGTGGCAGGGCGAGGCTACACCTTC CASSPVAGRGYTF
NA TRBJ2-7 TRBV4-1 TRBD1 TGCGCCAGCAGCCAAGACCGGACAGGGGGTTACGAGCAGTACTTC CASSQDRTGGYEQYF
NA TRBJ1-1 TRBV5-1 NA TGCGCCAGCAGCTTGGAAGGAGTTGAAGCTTTCTTT CASSLEGVEAFF
NA TRBJ1-1 TRBV30 NA TGTGCCTGGAGTGTAGGGGGGGCGGTGGCGGAAGCTTTCTTT CAWSVGGAVAEAFF
few TRBJ2-2 TRBV21-1 NA TGTGCCAGCAGCCCCCTTTTGGCAACGAACACCGGGGAGCTGTTTTTT CASSPLLATNTGELFF
NA TRBJ1-2 TRBV5-6 NA TGTGCCAGCAGCCGTCTCGGGGGCTACACCTTC CASSRLGGYTF
NA TRBJ2-7 TRBV7-3 TRBD1 TGTGCCAGCAGCCCCGGACAGGGGGGGTCCTACGAGCAGTACTTC CASSPGQGGSYEQYF
NA TRBJ2-3 TRBV18 NA TGTGCCAGCTCACCCCCGGGACTTCACACAGATACGCAGTATTTT CASSPPGLHTDTQYF
NA TRBJ1-1 TRBV7-2 NA TGTGCCAGCATCCTGGGGAGAAACACTGAAGCTTTCTTT CASILGRNTEAFF
once TRBJ1-2 TRBV19 NA TGTGCCAGTAGCCATAACTATGGCTACACCTTC CASSHNYGYTF
NA TRBJ1-2 TRBV24-1 NA TGTGCCACCAGTGTAGACAGTCACTATGGCTACACCTTC CATSVDSHYGYTF
NA TRBJ1-2 TRBV30 NA TGTGCCTGGAATGTGGCCGCGCGGGGCTACACCTTC CAWNVAARGYTF
NA TRBJ1-1 TRBV5-1 NA TGCGCCAGCAGGCCCGGACAGAACACTGAAGCTTTCTTT CASRPGQNTEAFF
NA TRBJ1-2 TRBV6-5 NA TGTGCCAGCAGCAACAGGAAAGCTAGCTATGGCTACACCTTC CASSNRKASYGYTF
NA TRBJ1-3 TRBV9 NA TGTGCCAGCAGCCCACCGGGACAAAGCTCTGGAAACACCATATATTTT CASSPPGQSSGNTIYF
once TRBJ2-5 TRBV28 TRBD1 TGTGCCAGCAGTATAGACAGGGATGGGCAGACCCAGTACTTC CASSIDRDGQTQYF
NA TRBJ2-2 TRBV5-1 TRBD1 TGCGCCAGCAGCGTGGACAGGTTAGACACCGGGGAGCTGTTTTTT CASSVDRLDTGELFF
NA TRBJ1-1 TRBV28 NA TGTGCCAGCAGTTTCAAGGGAGGGGGGAACACTGAAGCTTTCTTT CASSFKGGGNTEAFF
few TRBJ1-2 TRBV18 NA TGTGCCAGCTCACCAATTTTGCGGGGGGCAGGTGCGAATGGCTACACCTTC CASSPILRGAGANGYTF
NA TRBJ2-7 TRBV5-1 TRBD1 TGCGCCAGCAGCTTGCTCGGGGGACAGGGAGAAGGCGAGCAGTACTTC CASSLLGGQGEGEQYF
NA TRBJ1-2 TRBV7-9 NA TGTGCCAGCAGCGCACAGGGTGGAGGCTACACCTTC CASSAQGGGYTF
NA TRBJ2-2 TRBV2 NA TGTGCGTCCCGCGCCACCGGGGAGCTGTTTTTT CASRATGELFF
NA TRBJ1-1 TRBV6-2/TRBV6-3 TRBD1 TGTGCCAGCAGTTACCCAGGGGGAAAGACTGAAGCTTTCTTT CASSYPGGKTEAFF
NA TRBJ1-5 TRBV28 NA TGTGCCACCGCGGGGACTATTCAGCCCCAGCATTTT CATAGTIQPQHF
few TRBJ2-3 TRBV28 NA TGTGCCAGCAGCGGTCGGGGCGGGGCAACAGATACGCAGTATTTT CASSGRGGATDTQYF
NA TRBJ1-2 TRBV5-4 NA TGTGCCAGCAGCTTGGCCAGGGATGGTGGCTACACCTTC CASSLARDGGYTF
NA TRBJ2-3 TRBV5-1 TRBD1 TGCGCCAGCAGCTTGGGGACAGGGGGACCAGATACGCAGTATTTT CASSLGTGGPDTQYF
NA TRBJ2-1 TRBV10-3 TRBD1 TGTGCCATCAGCTTCGCAGGGGGAAGCTCCTACAATGAGCAGTTCTTC CAISFAGGSSYNEQFF